This passage covers 31 T cell receptor beta chains from one sample sequenced in a study of technical replicates of blood from a few donors (dated by TCRdb to between 2016 and 2019). Library construction relied on the immunoSEQ multiplex PCR assay. Sourced from immuneACCESS, this table was stored by TCRdb with only in-frame sequences that have V and J called. A share of the clones is absent; for the studies checked, an unresolved V gene accounts for under half, and the remainder has no known explanation. The sample table shows under 95,000 clones, and 75% to 95% are seen once. The top ten clones comprise approximately 0.34% of the sample. Sequenced input: T cells isolated from PBMCs. The receptors were gathered from a human donor in good health. Some clones in this sample may be carry-over from other donors' samples.

This chain joins TRBV28 and TRBJ2-7; 8 positions agree with TRBD2. Unmatched junction bases numbered 6, after V lost 2 bases and J lost 3 bases. CDR1 and CDR2 from the germline V gene are MDHEN and SYDVKM. The CDR3 consists of 15 residues. The CDR3 here is CASSLLAGGIYEQYF. The CDR3 DNA reads as TGTGCCAGCAGTTTACTGGCGGGAGGAATCTACGAGCAGTACTTC.

This clone was counted between two and nine times. The chain couples TRBV18 to TRBJ1-1, with 8 bases aligning to TRBD1. Germline V gene lookup returns CDR1 KGHSH and CDR2 LQKENI. This CDR3 spans 13 amino acids. J gave up 7 bases and V 2 bases, and 3 bases lay outside the gene matches. In nucleotides, the CDR3 is TGTGCCAGCTCACCATGGGACAGGCTTGAAGCTTTCTTT. It yields the protein CASSPWDRLEAFF.

The CDR3 bases are TGTGCCAGCAGCCTTACAGGGGGAGGTCAGCCCCAGCATTTT. Protein product: CASSLTGGGQPQHF. V and J are TRBV6-6 and TRBJ1-5; TRBD1 matches 8 bases. Germline trimming cut 6 bases from V and 6 bases from J; bases unmatched to any gene: 7. Germline V gene data show CDR1 as MNHNY and CDR2 as SVGAGI (reference sequence). The CDR3 runs 14 residues.

V and J are TRBV11-3 and TRBJ2-3; 11 bases align to TRBD2. V lost 3 bases and J lost 2; bases outside the gene matches: 4. The CDR3 covers 16 residues. Per germline, CDR1 SGHNT and CDR2 YENEEA. CDR3 residues: CASSLFSGGVTDTQYF. In nucleotides, the CDR3 is TGTGCCAGCAGCTTGTTTAGCGGGGGGGTCACAGATACGCAGTATTTT.

This chain connects TRBV6-4 to TRBJ2-7; the match to TRBD2 covers 7 bases. The germline CDR1 and CDR2 sequences are MRHNA and SNTAGT. The V and J ends lost 6 bases and 0 bases, in that order; junction bases with no gene match: 8. The CDR3 covers 15 residues. In nucleotides, the CDR3 is TGTGCCAGCAGCCTGACGGGCGGGAGCTCCTACGAGCAGTACTTC. This codes for CASSLTGGSSYEQYF.

The genes are TRBV7-9 and TRBJ1-1; 7 positions match TRBD1. The V gene end was trimmed by 7 bases and the J gene end by 6 bases; junction bases not matched to a gene: 2. Per the germline V gene, CDR1 is SEHNR and CDR2 is FQNEAQ (reference sequence). This CDR3 region has 11 residues. The chain's CDR3 is CASTDRAEAFF. CDR3 bases: TGTGCCAGCACTGACAGGGCTGAAGCTTTCTTT.

This clone was observed once. This sequence joins TRBV29-1 and TRBJ2-3, with a weak D call TRBD2 (6 bases). Trimming cost V 4 bases and J 10 bases, with 15 bases left between them. Germline V gene data show CDR1 as SQVTM and CDR2 as ANQGSEA. The CDR3 has 12 residues. The CDR3 DNA reads as TGCAGCGTTGGGGCCTCCAGGAGGGCGCAGTATTTT. Its translation is CSVGASRRAQYF.

In its sample, this clone was seen once. V is TRBV5-1 and J is TRBJ2-1, with D unclear. Per the germline V gene, CDR1 is SGHRS and CDR2 is YFSETQ. V dropped 1 base and J dropped 4 bases, with 3 bases sitting between them. The CDR3 totals 12 residues. CDR3 residues: CASSLSYNEQFF. The CDR3 DNA follows: TGCGCCAGCAGCTTGTCTTACAATGAGCAGTTCTTC.

The chain recombines TRBV25-1 with TRBJ1-6; tentatively, D is TRBD1 (5 bases). The CDR3 loop spans 14 amino acids. Germline V CDR1 and CDR2: MGHDK, SYGVNS. Trimming stripped 6 bases from V and 6 bases from J, with 12 bases between. The CDR3 loop is CASRHTGPNSPLHF. The CDR3 region has the DNA TGTGCCAGCAGACATACAGGCCCTAATTCACCCCTCCACTTT.

The chain employs TRBV7-6 and TRBJ1-1, with 10 positions matching TRBD1. The CDR3 sequence is 17 residues long. The germline CDR1 and CDR2 sequences are SGHVS and FNYEAQ. After removal of 5 bases from V and 4 bases from J, the junction contained 13 bases not matched to a gene. DNA for the CDR3: TGTGCCAGCAGCCCCCCACCAAGGACAGGGGGGTTCACTGAAGCTTTCTTT. It is translated as CASSPPPRTGGFTEAFF.

In its sample, this clone was seen once. The chain is built from TRBV13 and TRBJ2-5; 13 bases align to TRBD2. The CDR3 runs 18 residues. Germline CDR1 is PRHDT and CDR2 is FYEKMQ (reference sequence). Trimming cost V 2 bases and J 2 bases; bases outside gene matches: 8. CDR3 protein: CASSLSLRLAGGQETQYF. CDR3 DNA: TGTGCCAGCAGCTTAAGCCTTCGACTAGCGGGGGGACAAGAGACCCAGTACTTC.

The chain links TRBV30 to TRBJ2-3, with TRBD2 matching over 8 bases. The germline V gene encodes CDR1 GTSNPN and CDR2 SVGIG (reference sequence). After removal of 0 bases from V and 0 bases from J, the junction contained 5 bases not matched to a gene. This CDR3 is 16 amino acids long. The CDR3 coding sequence is TGTGCCTGGAGTGTAGAATTAGCGGGGAGCACAGATACGCAGTATTTT. This sequence encodes CAWSVELAGSTDTQYF.

The V gene is TRBV5-4, the J gene TRBJ2-1; 9 bases are a match to TRBD2. Germline CDR1 is SGHNT and CDR2 is YYREEE (reference sequence). V shed 0 bases, J shed 6 bases, and the junction held 4 bases outside the gene matches. The CDR3 runs 15 residues. The CDR3 nucleotides read TGTGCCAGCAGCTTGGTACAGCGGGAGGTCAATGAGCAGTTCTTC. It translates to CASSLVQREVNEQFF.

The table lists this clone with a few counts. The V and J genes are TRBV29-1 and TRBJ1-1, with D possibly being TRBD1 (5 bases). The germline CDR1 and CDR2 sequences are SQVTM and ANQGSEA. This CDR3 has 11 amino acids. The V and J ends lost 8 bases and 11 bases respectively, with 18 bases between them. The CDR3 sequence is CSSWGGTVAFF. The CDR3 region has the DNA TGCAGCTCTTGGGGCGGGACTGTCGCTTTCTTT.

The chain links TRBV7-6 to TRBJ1-6; 8 positions match TRBD1. Germline CDR1 SGHVS, CDR2 FNYEAQ. Trimming cost V 0 bases and J 0 bases; bases outside gene matches: 10. The CDR3 loop spans 20 amino acids. This CDR3 reads CASSLAPTGEESSYNSPLHF. The CDR3 DNA reads TGTGCCAGCAGCTTAGCACCGACAGGGGAAGAGAGCTCCTATAATTCACCCCTCCACTTT.

The chain is built from TRBV27 and TRBJ2-2, with 7 bases aligning to TRBD1. CDR3 length equals 13 residues. Germline trimming cut 5 bases from V and 6 bases from J; bases unmatched to any gene: 3. In germline, CDR1 is MNHEY, CDR2 SMNVEV (reference sequence). This chain's CDR3 is CASSEQGSGELFF. Here the CDR3 DNA reads TGTGCCAGCAGTGAACAGGGGTCCGGGGAGCTGTTTTTT.

The J gene is TRBJ1-1, the V gene TRBV29-1, with unresolved D. The CDR3 has 13 residues. V lost 3 bases, J lost 5 bases, and 13 bases lay in between. Per the germline V gene, CDR1 is SQVTM and CDR2 is ANQGSEA. CDR3 bases: TGCAGCGTTGAGCGGTCCGGTGGGACTGAAGCTTTCTTT. This sequence encodes CSVERSGGTEAFF.

This clone has only one observation. The chain couples TRBV29-1 to TRBJ2-1; TRBD1 agrees at 7 bases. V lost 7 bases and J lost 13; bases outside the gene matches: 13. The CDR3 is 12 amino acids. Germline CDR1 and CDR2: SQVTM and ANQGSEA. CDR3 in amino acids: CSASGTEGAQFF. Here the CDR3 DNA reads TGCAGCGCCTCCGGTACCGAGGGGGCTCAGTTCTTC.

J is TRBJ1-2 and V is TRBV4-1, with TRBD1 matching over 7 bases. CDR1 and CDR2 (germline): MGHRA, YSYEKL. The J segment lost 4 bases and the V segment lost 6 bases, leaving 8 bases of the junction unmatched. The CDR3 spans 14 residues. The CDR3 DNA reads as TGCGCCAGCAGGACACCAGGGGGAAGCTATGGCTACACCTTC. It codes for CASRTPGGSYGYTF.

The CDR3 DNA reads as TGTGCCAGCAGTTTGCCGGGACAGGGAAAAACCGGGGAGCTGTTTTTT. As protein: CASSLPGQGKTGELFF. The gene calls are TRBV14 and TRBJ2-2, with TRBD1 matching 9 bases. The CDR3 has 16 amino acids. Losses at the gene ends were 6 bases for V and 5 bases for J; bases not matched to a gene: 10. Per the germline V gene, CDR1 is SGHDN and CDR2 is FVKESK.

The chain combines TRBV7-2 with TRBJ1-1; no clear D. V gave up 5 bases and J gave up 2 bases, with 12 bases separating them. The V gene's germline CDR1 is SGHTA and CDR2 FQGNSA. The CDR3 spans 14 residues. Written as DNA, the CDR3 is TGTGCCAGCAGCCCCCGACACCTCAACACTGAAGCTTTCTTT. Translated, it gives CASSPRHLNTEAFF. Drawing the rest from reference TRBV7-2 and TRBJ1-1, the complete variable domain is GAGVSQSPSNKVTEKGKDVELRCDPISGHTALYWYRQSLGQGLEFLIYFQGNSAPDKSGLPSDRFSAERTGGSVSTLTIQRTQQEDSAVYLCASSPRHLNTEAFFGQGTRLTVV.

The chain employs TRBV4-1 and TRBJ2-5; D unresolved. V was cut by 1 base and J by 2 bases, with 11 bases left in between. The CDR3 is made up of 15 amino acids. CDR1 is MGHRA and CDR2 is YSYEKL in the germline V gene. CDR3 residues: CASSQGWALQETQYF. The CDR3, as DNA: TGCGCCAGCAGCCAAGGGTGGGCTCTTCAAGAGACCCAGTACTTC.

This clone is a singleton in its sample. This chain uses TRBV2 with TRBJ2-1; TRBD2 matches at 9 bases. Germline assignment: CDR1 SNHLY and CDR2 FYNNEI. With V trimmed by 5 bases and J by 9 bases, 14 bases remained unmatched. The CDR3 spans 16 residues. As DNA, the CDR3 is TGTGCCAGCAGTCCGGGACTAGCCCTTCTCTCGGGTGAGCAGTTCTTC. Protein product: CASSPGLALLSGEQFF.

The J gene is TRBJ1-1, the V gene TRBV18; no reliable D call. Germline V gene data show CDR1 as KGHSH and CDR2 as LQKENI. V was pared by 5 bases and J by 1 base, with 11 bases between. The CDR3 sequence is 14 residues long. The CDR3 DNA follows: TGTGCCAGCTCATCGAGGCGGGGGAACACTGAAGCTTTCTTT. Translating it yields CASSSRRGNTEAFF.

This clone was observed a single time. The V and J genes are TRBV4-1 and TRBJ2-3, with 10 bases matching TRBD2. V lost 1 base and J lost 2; bases outside the gene matches: 6. The CDR3 is 17 residues long. Germline V gene sequence: CDR1 MGHRA, CDR2 YSYEKL. The DNA for the CDR3 is TGCGCCAGCAGCCAAGGCGGGACTAGCGACCACACAGATACGCAGTATTTT. Translated, it gives CASSQGGTSDHTDTQYF.

The rearrangement links TRBV6-1 to TRBJ1-6, with 8 bases fitting TRBD1. J lost 11 bases, V lost 4 bases, and 10 bases had no gene match. CDR1 MNHNS and CDR2 SASEGT come from the germline V gene. The CDR3 has 15 residues. CDR3 nucleotides: TGTGCCAGCAGTGGATCCGGGCCCAGGGGGCCACCCCTCCACTTT. Translating it yields CASSGSGPRGPPLHF.

The rearrangement joins TRBV4-1 to TRBJ2-3; D perhaps matches TRBD2 (6 bases). Looked up from germline, CDR1 is MGHRA and CDR2 is YSYEKL. The CDR3 totals 17 residues. The V gene lost 1 base and the J gene lost 0 bases, with 14 bases spanning the gap. Written as DNA, the CDR3 is TGCGCCAGCAGCCAAGGGACCACCGGGACTAGCACAGATACGCAGTATTTT. Amino acids: CASSQGTTGTSTDTQYF.

The rearrangement uses TRBV5-1 and TRBJ2-1; D is perhaps TRBD2 (6 bases). This CDR3 region has 14 residues. The ends were cut back, 4 bases at V and 6 bases at J, with 14 bases in the middle. Germline CDR1 SGHRS, CDR2 YFSETQ. The CDR3 DNA reads as TGCGCCAGCAGCCCAGGGACTCCCCTCAATGAGCAGTTCTTC. Protein product: CASSPGTPLNEQFF.

The chain is built from TRBV13 and TRBJ2-1, with 14 positions matching TRBD2. The V gene's germline CDR1 is PRHDT and CDR2 FYEKMQ (reference sequence). The ends lost 5 bases at V and 7 bases at J; junction bases unmatched: 19. The CDR3 spans 20 residues. CDR3 sequence reads: CASSLRSETSGGDLYNEQFF. CDR3 sequence (DNA): TGTGCCAGCAGCCTCAGATCCGAGACTAGCGGGGGGGATCTGTATAATGAGCAGTTCTTC.

V is TRBV7-9 and J is TRBJ2-6; D may be TRBD1 (6 bases). CDR1 is SEHNR and CDR2 is FQNEAQ in the germline V gene (reference sequence). The CDR3 length is 18 residues. V lost 5 bases to trimming and J lost 0 bases, with 17 bases between them. The CDR3: CASSDRTAFDSGANVLTF. The CDR3 DNA reads as TGTGCCAGCAGCGACCGGACAGCCTTTGACTCTGGGGCCAACGTCCTGACTTTC. Variable domain in full (rest from reference TRBV7-9 and TRBJ2-6): DTGVSQNPRHKITKRGQNVTFRCDPISEHNRLYWYRQTLGQGPEFLTYFQNEAQLEKSRLLSDRFSAERPKGSFSTLEIQRTEQGDSAMYLCASSDRTAFDSGANVLTFGAGSRLTVL.

This clone was counted a few times. V is TRBV5-6 and J is TRBJ1-2, with 7 bases fitting TRBD1. This CDR3 comprises 14 residues. The J segment lost 3 bases and the V segment lost 0 bases, leaving 2 bases of the junction unmatched. Germline V gives CDR1 SGHDT, CDR2 YYEEEE. CDR3 in amino acids: CASSLAGTDYGYTF. The CDR3 DNA reads as TGTGCCAGCAGCTTGGCCGGGACAGACTATGGCTACACCTTC.